This record concerns one T cell receptor beta chain sequence. Its antigen remains unknown. After removal of 3 bases from V and 4 bases from J, the junction contained 5 bases not matched to a gene. Per the germline V gene, CDR1 is SGDLS and CDR2 is YYNGEE. The CDR3 is 14 residues long. This entry comes from a study of graft-versus-host responses after intestinal transplantation. Sequencing was performed with immunoSEQ multiplex PCR; in TCRdb, only in-frame clones are kept and a portion is missing. This table has about 71,000 clones, about 90% appearing once. Study outcomes and limitations: Present in recipient marrow, GvH clones included some that appeared first in ileum or blood.

Sample: unstimulated CD8+ T cells sorted from spleen or lymph node cells, taken before intestinal transplant. The sequence was collected from a human donor who received an intestinal transplant. The gene calls are TRBV9 and TRBJ1-2; 8 nucleotides match TRBD1. CDR3 residues: CASSAPTGAYGYTF. CDR3 sequence (DNA): TGTGCCAGCAGCGCGCCGACAGGGGCCTATGGCTACACCTTC.